Listed below are T cell receptor beta chains from one sample, sequenced in a study of T cells after posttransplantation cyclophosphamide. Sequencing was performed with immunoSEQ multiplex PCR; in TCRdb, only in-frame clones are kept and a portion is missing. The data show more than 30,000 clones, 75% to 95% seen once. Sequencing input: naive CD4+ T cells sorted from PBMCs. The source of these receptors is a woman aged 60-75 years in good health, CMV-negative, and a related stem cell transplant donor. CDR3s include the opening cysteine and the closing phenylalanine or tryptophan. D genes are given only for firm matches. The size field is filled for only some rows; it gives once, few, many or a size class.

16	TRBV7-2	.	TRBJ2-1	.	CASSPEGHVAYNEQFF
15	TRBV27	TRBD1	TRBJ2-7	.	CASSSGQGRSYEQYF
13	TRBV4-3	.	TRBJ2-3	.	CASSQLFADTQYF
14	TRBV19	.	TRBJ1-2	.	CASTFGGKVYGYTF
11	TRBV19	.	TRBJ1-5	.	CASSISQLQHF
17	TRBV19	TRBD2	TRBJ2-3	.	CASSRLTLREGPHTQYF
15	TRBV30	.	TRBJ2-3	.	CAWGRGGVGTDTQYF
14	TRBV5-6	.	TRBJ2-1	.	CASSPSGLQQEQFF
12	TRBV2	TRBD1	TRBJ1-4	.	CASRTGEEKLFF
15	TRBV7-6	.	TRBJ2-7	once	CASSLDPTGSYEQYF
13	TRBV2	TRBD2	TRBJ2-3	.	CASRVAGGDTQYF
15	TRBV6-5	.	TRBJ1-3	few	CASSYSRASGNTIYF
15	TRBV19	TRBD2	TRBJ2-1	.	CASSQLAGAKNEQFF
15	TRBV18	.	TRBJ2-3	once	CASSSGSWSTDTQYF